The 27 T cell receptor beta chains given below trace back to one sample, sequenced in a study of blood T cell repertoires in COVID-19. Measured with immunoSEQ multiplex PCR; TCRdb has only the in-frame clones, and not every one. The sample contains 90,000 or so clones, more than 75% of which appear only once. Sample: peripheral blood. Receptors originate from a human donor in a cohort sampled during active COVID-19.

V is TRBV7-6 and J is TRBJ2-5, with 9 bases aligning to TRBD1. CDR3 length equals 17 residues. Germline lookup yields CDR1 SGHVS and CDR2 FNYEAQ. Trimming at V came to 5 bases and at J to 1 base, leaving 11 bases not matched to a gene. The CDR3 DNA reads TGTGCCAGCAGCCGTACAGGGGGCGGTTTTTCCCAAGAGACCCAGTACTTC. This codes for CASSRTGGGFSQETQYF.

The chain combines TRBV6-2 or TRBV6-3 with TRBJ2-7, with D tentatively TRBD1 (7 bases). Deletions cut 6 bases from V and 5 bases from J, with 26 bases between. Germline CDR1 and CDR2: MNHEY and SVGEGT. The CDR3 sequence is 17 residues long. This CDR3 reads CASSSHLRGALMNEQYF. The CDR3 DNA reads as TGTGCCAGCAGCTCCCATCTCAGGGGGGCGTTGATGAACGAGCAGTACTTC.

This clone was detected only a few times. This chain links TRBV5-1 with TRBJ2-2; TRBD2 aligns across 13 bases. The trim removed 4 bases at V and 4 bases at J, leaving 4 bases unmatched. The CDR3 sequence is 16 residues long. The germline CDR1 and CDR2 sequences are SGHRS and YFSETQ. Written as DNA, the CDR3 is TGCGCCAGCAGCCTAGGACTAGCGGGAGTCACCGGGGAGCTGTTTTTT. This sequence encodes CASSLGLAGVTGELFF.

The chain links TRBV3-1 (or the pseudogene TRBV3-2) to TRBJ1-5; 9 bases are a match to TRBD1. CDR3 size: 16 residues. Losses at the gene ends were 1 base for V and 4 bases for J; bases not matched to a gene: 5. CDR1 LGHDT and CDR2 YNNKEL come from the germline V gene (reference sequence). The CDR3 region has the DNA TGTGCCAGCAGCCAAGGACGGACAGGGGAGAATCAGCCCCAGCATTTT. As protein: CASSQGRTGENQPQHF.

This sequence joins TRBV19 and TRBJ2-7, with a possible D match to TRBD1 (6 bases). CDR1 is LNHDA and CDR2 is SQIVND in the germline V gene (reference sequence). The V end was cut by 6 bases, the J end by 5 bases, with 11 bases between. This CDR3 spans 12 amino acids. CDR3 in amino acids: CASSLNRDEQYF. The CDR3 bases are TGTGCCAGTAGCTTAAACAGGGACGAGCAGTACTTC.

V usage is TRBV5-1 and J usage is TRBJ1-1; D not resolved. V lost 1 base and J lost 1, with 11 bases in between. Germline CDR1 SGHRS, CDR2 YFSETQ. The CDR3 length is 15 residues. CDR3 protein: CASSLREMENTEAFF. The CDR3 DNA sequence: TGCGCCAGCAGCTTGAGGGAGATGGAGAACACTGAAGCTTTCTTT.

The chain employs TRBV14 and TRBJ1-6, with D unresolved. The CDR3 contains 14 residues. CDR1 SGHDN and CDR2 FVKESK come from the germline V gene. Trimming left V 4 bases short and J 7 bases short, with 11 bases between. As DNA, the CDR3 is TGTGCCAGCAGCCCCCGTGGAGTGAATTCACCCCTCCACTTT. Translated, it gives CASSPRGVNSPLHF.

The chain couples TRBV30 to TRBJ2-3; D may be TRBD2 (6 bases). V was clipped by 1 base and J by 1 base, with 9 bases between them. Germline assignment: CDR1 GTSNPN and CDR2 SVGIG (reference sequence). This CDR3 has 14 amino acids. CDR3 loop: CAWSEGLRTDTQYF. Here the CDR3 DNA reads TGTGCCTGGAGTGAGGGACTCCGCACAGATACGCAGTATTTT.

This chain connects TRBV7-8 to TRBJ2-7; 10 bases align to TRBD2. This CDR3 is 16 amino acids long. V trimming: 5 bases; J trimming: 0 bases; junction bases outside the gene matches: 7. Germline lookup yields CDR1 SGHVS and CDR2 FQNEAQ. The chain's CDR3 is CASSIDSGRNSYEQYF. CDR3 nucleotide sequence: TGTGCCAGCAGCATCGATAGCGGGAGGAACTCCTACGAGCAGTACTTC.

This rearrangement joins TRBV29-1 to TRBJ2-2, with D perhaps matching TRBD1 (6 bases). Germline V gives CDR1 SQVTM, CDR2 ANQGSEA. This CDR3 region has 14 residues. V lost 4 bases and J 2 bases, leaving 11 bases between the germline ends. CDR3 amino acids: CSVGTVTNTGELFF. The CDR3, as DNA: TGCAGCGTTGGGACAGTAACTAACACCGGGGAGCTGTTTTTT.

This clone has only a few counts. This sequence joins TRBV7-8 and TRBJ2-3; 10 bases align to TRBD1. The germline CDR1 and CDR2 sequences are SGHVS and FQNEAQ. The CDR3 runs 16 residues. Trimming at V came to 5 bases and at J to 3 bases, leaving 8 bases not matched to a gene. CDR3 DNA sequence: TGTGCCAGCAGCAGTCTTCGGACAGGGGGGACAGATACGCAGTATTTT. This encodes CASSSLRTGGTDTQYF.

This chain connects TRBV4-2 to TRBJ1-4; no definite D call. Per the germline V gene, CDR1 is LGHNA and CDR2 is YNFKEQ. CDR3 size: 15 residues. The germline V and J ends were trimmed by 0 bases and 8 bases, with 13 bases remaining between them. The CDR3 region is CASSQDRVQYEKLFF. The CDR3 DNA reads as TGTGCCAGCAGCCAAGATCGAGTACAGTACGAAAAACTGTTTTTT.

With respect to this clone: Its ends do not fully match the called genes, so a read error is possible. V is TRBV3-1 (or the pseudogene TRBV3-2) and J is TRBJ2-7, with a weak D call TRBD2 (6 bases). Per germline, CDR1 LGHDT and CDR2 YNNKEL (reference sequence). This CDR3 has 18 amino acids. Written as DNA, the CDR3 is TGTGCCAGCAGCGAAGATTCTAGTGATAGCGGAAACTCCTACGAGCAGTACTTC. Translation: CASSEDSSDSGNSYEQYF.

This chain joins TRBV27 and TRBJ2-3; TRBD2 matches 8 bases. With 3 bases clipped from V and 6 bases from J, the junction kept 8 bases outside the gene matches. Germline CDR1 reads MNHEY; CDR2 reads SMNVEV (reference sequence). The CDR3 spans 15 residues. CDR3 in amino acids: CASSLSSGTRDTQYF. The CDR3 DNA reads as TGTGCCAGCAGTTTGAGTAGCGGGACCCGCGATACGCAGTATTTT.

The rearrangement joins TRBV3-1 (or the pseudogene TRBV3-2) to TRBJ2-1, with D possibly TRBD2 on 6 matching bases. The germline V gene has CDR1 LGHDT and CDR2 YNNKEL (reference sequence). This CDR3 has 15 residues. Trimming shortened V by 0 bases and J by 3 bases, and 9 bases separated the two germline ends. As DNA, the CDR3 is TGTGCCAGCAGCCAAGACGCCGGGGGCTACAATGAGCAGTTCTTC. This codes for CASSQDAGGYNEQFF.

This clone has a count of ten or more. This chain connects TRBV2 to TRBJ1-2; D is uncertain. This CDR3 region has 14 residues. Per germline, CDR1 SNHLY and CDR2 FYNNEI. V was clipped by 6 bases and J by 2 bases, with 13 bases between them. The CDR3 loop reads CASRRMFLNYGYTF. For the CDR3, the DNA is TGTGCCAGCAGGCGGATGTTTTTAAACTATGGCTACACCTTC.

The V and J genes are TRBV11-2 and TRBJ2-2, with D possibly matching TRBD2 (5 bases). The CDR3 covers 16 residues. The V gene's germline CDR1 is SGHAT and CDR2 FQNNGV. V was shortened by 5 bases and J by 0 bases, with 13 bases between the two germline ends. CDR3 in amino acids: CASSQFGITNTGELFF. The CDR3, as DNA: TGTGCCAGCAGCCAATTCGGGATAACGAACACCGGGGAGCTGTTTTTT.

The CDR3 here is CASSRGEGNTIYF. In DNA, the CDR3 is TGTGCCAGCAGCCGCGGGGAGGGAAACACCATATATTTT. V gene TRBV7-9 combines with J gene TRBJ1-3; no reliable D call. The CDR3 runs to 13 residues. Germline values: CDR1 SEHNR, CDR2 FQNEAQ (reference sequence). Trimming pared 5 bases from V and 4 bases from J, leaving 9 bases between.

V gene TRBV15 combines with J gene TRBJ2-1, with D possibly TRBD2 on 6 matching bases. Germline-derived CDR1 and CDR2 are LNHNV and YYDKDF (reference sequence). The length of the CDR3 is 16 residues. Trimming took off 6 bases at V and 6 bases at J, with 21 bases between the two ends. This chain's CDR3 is CATRRGLSGGVNEQFF. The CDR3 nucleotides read TGTGCCACCAGGCGCGGCCTTAGCGGAGGGGTCAATGAGCAGTTCTTC.

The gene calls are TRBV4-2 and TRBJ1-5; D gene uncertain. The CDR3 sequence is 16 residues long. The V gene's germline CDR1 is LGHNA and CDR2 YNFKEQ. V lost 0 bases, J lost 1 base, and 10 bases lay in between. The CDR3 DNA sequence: TGTGCCAGCAGCCAAGATGGGCGGGAGAGCAATCAGCCCCAGCATTTT. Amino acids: CASSQDGRESNQPQHF.

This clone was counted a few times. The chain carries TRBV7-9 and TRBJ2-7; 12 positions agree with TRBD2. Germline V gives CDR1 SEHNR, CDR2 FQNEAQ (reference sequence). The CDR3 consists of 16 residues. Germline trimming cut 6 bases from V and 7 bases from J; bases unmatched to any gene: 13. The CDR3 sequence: CASRPGLAGRSGEQYF. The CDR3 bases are TGTGCCAGCAGGCCCGGACTAGCGGGACGATCGGGGGAGCAGTACTTC.

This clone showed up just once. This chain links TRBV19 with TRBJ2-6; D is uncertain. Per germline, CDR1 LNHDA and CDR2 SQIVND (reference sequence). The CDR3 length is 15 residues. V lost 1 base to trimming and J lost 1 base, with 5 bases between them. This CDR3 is CASSIGQSGANVLTF. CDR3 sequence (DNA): TGTGCCAGTAGTATAGGCCAGTCTGGGGCCAACGTCCTGACTTTC.

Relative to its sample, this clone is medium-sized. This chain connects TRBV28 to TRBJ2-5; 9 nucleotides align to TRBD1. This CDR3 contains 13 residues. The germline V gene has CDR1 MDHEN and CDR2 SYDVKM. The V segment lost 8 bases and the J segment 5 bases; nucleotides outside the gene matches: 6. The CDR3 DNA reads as TGTGCCAGCGGACTCGGACAGGGGGAGACCCAGTACTTC. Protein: CASGLGQGETQYF.

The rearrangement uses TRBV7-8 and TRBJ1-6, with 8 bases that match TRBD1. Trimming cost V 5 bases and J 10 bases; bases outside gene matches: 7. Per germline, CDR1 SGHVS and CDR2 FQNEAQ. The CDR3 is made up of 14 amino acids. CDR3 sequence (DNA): TGTGCCAGCAGCGAACAGGGGGGCTGGTCACCCCTCCACTTT. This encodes CASSEQGGWSPLHF.

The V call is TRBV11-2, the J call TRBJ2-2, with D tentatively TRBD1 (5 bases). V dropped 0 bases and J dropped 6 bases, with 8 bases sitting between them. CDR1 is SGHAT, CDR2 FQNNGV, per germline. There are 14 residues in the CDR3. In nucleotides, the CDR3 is TGTGCCAGCAGCTTAGACAGGGTCGCCGGGGAGCTGTTTTTT. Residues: CASSLDRVAGELFF.

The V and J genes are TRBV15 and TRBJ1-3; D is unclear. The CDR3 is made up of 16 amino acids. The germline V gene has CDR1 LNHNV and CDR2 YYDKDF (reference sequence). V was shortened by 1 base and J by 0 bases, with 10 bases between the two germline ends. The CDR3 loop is CATSRGHPNSGNTIYF. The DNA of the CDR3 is TGTGCCACCAGCAGAGGACACCCTAACTCTGGAAACACCATATATTTT. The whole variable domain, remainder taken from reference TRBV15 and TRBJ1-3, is DAMVIQNPRYQVTQFGKPVTLSCSQTLNHNVMYWYQQKSSQAPKLLFHYYDKDFNNEADTPDNFQSRRPNTSFCFLDIRSPGLGDTAMYLCATSRGHPNSGNTIYFGEGSWLTVV.

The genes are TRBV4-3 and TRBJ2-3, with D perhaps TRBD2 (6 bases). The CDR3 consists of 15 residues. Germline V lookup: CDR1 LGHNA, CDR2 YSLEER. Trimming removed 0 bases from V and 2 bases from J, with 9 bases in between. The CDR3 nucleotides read TGCGCCAGCAGCCAAGATGGGGGGAACACAGATACGCAGTATTTT. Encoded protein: CASSQDGGNTDTQYF.